This entry is about one T cell receptor beta chain. The length of the CDR3 is 12 residues. With 7 bases clipped from V and 6 bases from J, the junction kept 5 bases outside the gene matches. The V gene's germline CDR1 is GTSNPN and CDR2 SVGIG (reference sequence). This entry is derived from a study of blood T cell repertoires in COVID-19. Across the whole study: COVID-19 samples collected from the United States, Italy and Spain covered acute and convalescent phases. Sources were T cells, B-cell-depleted T cells, or PBMCs; the material itself was cDNA or gDNA.

One Seattle source followed patients from active infection through their disease course. Produced via immunoSEQ multiplex PCR; TCRdb's table is partial and in-frame only. The table records 250,000 to 300,000 clones, about 90% of them present only once. The rearrangement links TRBV30 to TRBJ1-4, with TRBD1 matching over 7 bases. Specimen: peripheral blood. The TCR was taken from a woman aged 70-85 years with COVID-19, enrolled during active disease. For the CDR3, the DNA is TGTGCCTTTGACAGGGACGATGAAAAACTGTTTTTT. Translated: CAFDRDDEKLFF. The full variable domain, with the rest looked up from reference TRBV30 and TRBJ1-4, is SQTIHQWPATLVQPVGSPLSLECTVEGTSNPNLYWYRQAAGRGLQLLFYSVGIGQISSEVPQNLSASRPQDRQFILSSKKLLLSDSGFYLCAFDRDDEKLFFGSGTQLSVL.